This entry describes one T cell receptor beta chain. Antigen specificity is unknown. The CDR3 has 16 amino acids. The V end was cut by 6 bases, the J end by 5 bases, with 25 bases between. Germline CDR1 reads DFQATT; CDR2 reads SNEGSKA (reference sequence). The data were obtained in a study of T cells in Graves' hyperthyroidism and ophthalmopathy. Stable disease denoted Graves' hyperthyroidism without ophthalmopathy progression within 18 months. Newly diagnosed hyperthyroidism, duration under 2 months, in patients aged 18 to 65. Findings and caveats of the study: Clonotypes that were expanded in thyroid above 0.001 mostly appeared in blood too. Stable hyperthyroidism was told apart from ophthalmopathy by a model built on 13 V-J features.

Amplification yielded TCR beta CDR3 regions, with RNA transcripts as the source. HTBI primers were used for first-round RT-PCR of the TCR CDR3. TCRdb processed the multiplex PCR reads anew with MiXCR; each CDR3 protein has one entry. The sample holds about 560,000 distinct CDR3 sequences, 16% seen once. The clonotype comes from a woman younger than 30 with Graves' hyperthyroidism. Sequencing was carried out using blood. The chain recombines TRBV20-1 with TRBJ2-5; a weak D match, TRBD2 (6 bases). CDR3 DNA: TGCAGTGCCAAACCGGGACTCGACAACCTGGGGGAGACCCAGTACTTC. It encodes CSAKPGLDNLGETQYF.